The next 32 T cell receptor beta chains were all read from a single sample in a study of cytotoxic CD8 clonotypes in ibrutinib-treated CLL. TCRdb's table, derived via immunoSEQ multiplex PCR, lists solely in-frame clones and lacks some. The sample consists of just under 70,000 clones, approximately 71% of them appearing once. Specimen: PBMCs, collected after 12 months of ibrutinib treatment. The receptors stem from a human donor with chronic lymphocytic leukemia.

This clone has more than one count but fewer than ten. The V and J genes are TRBV5-4 and TRBJ1-2; maybe TRBD1 (6 bases). Between the trimmed V and J ends, which lost 3 bases and 4 bases, there was a span of 22 bases. The CDR3 extends over 17 amino acids. The germline V gene encodes CDR1 SGHNT and CDR2 YYREEE (reference sequence). Written as DNA, the CDR3 is TGTGCCAGCAGCTCCACAGGGACCGTTCACGCGTTCTATGGCTACACCTTC. Translation: CASSSTGTVHAFYGYTF.

The chain is built from TRBV6-1 and TRBJ2-6; maybe TRBD1 (6 bases). CDR3 length: 18 amino acids. V lost 2 bases to trimming and J lost 0 bases, with 14 bases between them. Germline loops: CDR1 MNHNS, CDR2 SASEGT. The chain's CDR3 is CASSEMVGAGSGANVLTF. The CDR3 nucleotides read TGTGCCAGCAGTGAAATGGTGGGGGCCGGCTCTGGGGCCAACGTCCTGACTTTC.

This chain connects TRBV7-6 to TRBJ1-3, with 10 bases matching TRBD1. This CDR3 is 17 amino acids long. In germline, CDR1 is SGHVS, CDR2 FNYEAQ. V was pared by 4 bases and J by 1 base, with 7 bases of the junction left unmatched. The CDR3 reads CASSSIRTGGSGNTIYF. The CDR3 nucleotides read TGTGCCAGCAGCTCAATACGGACAGGGGGTTCTGGAAACACCATATATTTT.

V gene TRBV5-4 combines with J gene TRBJ1-2; TRBD1 aligns across 8 bases. Trimming cost V 3 bases and J 4 bases; bases outside gene matches: 8. This CDR3 is built from 15 residues. Germline V gene lookup returns CDR1 SGHNT and CDR2 YYREEE (reference sequence). CDR3 sequence (DNA): TGTGCCAGCAGCTCGGGACAGGTGGGAAGCTATGGCTACACCTTC. This encodes CASSSGQVGSYGYTF.

The chain couples TRBV7-2 to TRBJ2-1; D not certain. The CDR3 has 15 residues. V lost 1 base, J lost 8 bases, and 15 bases lay in between. Germline values: CDR1 SGHTA, CDR2 FQGNSA. The CDR3 here is CASSLGVREVYEQFF. The CDR3 nucleotides are TGTGCCAGCAGCTTAGGGGTAAGAGAGGTGTATGAGCAGTTCTTC.

CDR3 protein: CASSTRQAEAFF. For the CDR3, the DNA is TGTGCCAGCAGCACACGACAGGCCGAAGCTTTCTTT. This chain links TRBV7-9 with TRBJ1-1, with a weak D call TRBD1 (6 bases). There are 12 residues in the CDR3. Between the trimmed V and J ends, which lost 5 bases and 8 bases, there was a span of 12 bases. Per the germline V gene, CDR1 is SEHNR and CDR2 is FQNEAQ (reference sequence).

This chain uses TRBV7-9 with TRBJ1-1; D remains unclear. The CDR3 is 13 residues long. Looked up from germline, CDR1 is SEHNR and CDR2 is FQNEAQ (reference sequence). Trimming took 6 bases from V and 4 from J, leaving 12 bases between them. This chain's CDR3 is CASRDPGVTEAFF. The CDR3 coding sequence is TGTGCCAGCAGAGACCCAGGAGTCACTGAAGCTTTCTTT.

The chain joins TRBV11-2 to TRBJ2-1; D could derive from TRBD1 or TRBD2 (5 bases each). The V gene's germline CDR1 is SGHAT and CDR2 FQNNGV. V was shortened by 4 bases and J by 10 bases, with 17 bases between the two germline ends. CDR3 length: 14 residues. Written as DNA, the CDR3 is TGTGCCAGCAGCTCCTTTGGCCGGGGCGGAGAGCAGTTCTTC. Translation: CASSSFGRGGEQFF.

The chain is built from TRBV6-8 and TRBJ1-2; the match to TRBD1 covers 8 bases. Unmatched junction bases numbered 12, after V lost 3 bases and J lost 0 bases. This CDR3 has 18 amino acids. Per germline, CDR1 MNHGY and CDR2 SAAAGT. The CDR3 DNA sequence: TGTGCCAGCAGTTATATCAGCAGGGGGCGCGATTCTAACTATGGCTACACCTTC. This translates into CASSYISRGRDSNYGYTF.

The chain recombines TRBV10-3 with TRBJ1-1; D ambiguous. The length of the CDR3 is 13 residues. Per the germline V gene, CDR1 is ENHRY and CDR2 is SYGVKD. V was cut by 7 bases and J by 4 bases, with 13 bases left in between. The CDR3 nucleotides are TGTGCCATCATGGAACAGCCGGTCACTGAAGCTTTCTTT. This encodes CAIMEQPVTEAFF.

The chain is built from TRBV5-1 and TRBJ2-2; D might be TRBD1 (6 bases). CDR1 is SGHRS, CDR2 YFSETQ, per germline. This CDR3 is 15 amino acids long. Between the trimmed V and J ends, which lost 4 bases and 1 base, there was a span of 11 bases. For the CDR3, the DNA is TGCGCCAGCAGCACTGACAGGTGGAACACCGGGGAGCTGTTTTTT. Translated: CASSTDRWNTGELFF.

V gene TRBV4-2 combines with J gene TRBJ1-1; D is undetermined. The V end was cut by 0 bases, the J end by 2 bases, with 10 bases between. Per the germline V gene, CDR1 is LGHNA and CDR2 is YNFKEQ. There are 15 residues in the CDR3. Here the CDR3 DNA reads TGTGCCAGCAGCCAAGAGTTTTCAGATAACACTGAAGCTTTCTTT. Translated: CASSQEFSDNTEAFF.

Only a few counts were recorded for this clone. The rearrangement links TRBV30 to TRBJ1-1, with 7 bases lining up with TRBD1. Germline CDR1 is GTSNPN and CDR2 is SVGIG (reference sequence). This CDR3 is built from 16 residues. Trimming cost V 3 bases and J 4 bases; bases outside gene matches: 14. In nucleotides, the CDR3 is TGTGCCTGGAGACCTAGGACAGGCCGAGGTCCCACTGAAGCTTTCTTT. This sequence encodes CAWRPRTGRGPTEAFF.

The chain joins TRBV5-1 to TRBJ1-4; 8 positions agree with TRBD1. Germline V gene lookup returns CDR1 SGHRS and CDR2 YFSETQ. This CDR3 has 17 amino acids. Germline trimming cut 4 bases from V and 7 bases from J; bases unmatched to any gene: 15. The CDR3 reads CASSLGGGGQGREKLFF. The CDR3 coding sequence is TGCGCCAGCAGCCTTGGGGGAGGTGGACAGGGACGTGAAAAACTGTTTTTT.

The DNA for the CDR3 is TGTGCCATCAGTTCCATGAACACTGAAGCTTTCTTT. Translation: CAISSMNTEAFF. The chain is built from TRBV10-3 and TRBJ1-1; no definite D call. CDR1 is ENHRY, CDR2 SYGVKD, per germline. CDR3 size: 12 residues. With 5 bases removed from V and 0 bases from J, the gap between germline ends came to 4 bases.

V usage is TRBV2 and J usage is TRBJ1-5, with 8 bases identical to TRBD1. J lost 4 bases, V lost 7 bases, and 3 bases had no gene match. The length of the CDR3 is 13 residues. The germline V gene has CDR1 SNHLY and CDR2 FYNNEI. The CDR3 loop is CASMGQANQPQHF. The CDR3 coding sequence is TGTGCCAGCATGGGACAGGCGAATCAGCCCCAGCATTTT.

The chain has TRBV18 and TRBJ1-2; 8 nucleotides align to TRBD1. Germline values: CDR1 KGHSH, CDR2 LQKENI. This CDR3 spans 14 amino acids. Trimming removed 0 bases from V and 4 bases from J; junction bases left unmatched: 1. The CDR3 bases are TGTGCCAGCTCACCACCCCAGGGGGCCTATGGCTACACCTTC. Translating gives CASSPPQGAYGYTF.

The chain is built from TRBV2 and TRBJ2-7, with D perhaps matching TRBD1 (6 bases). CDR1 is SNHLY and CDR2 is FYNNEI in the germline V gene. The CDR3 consists of 16 residues. V dropped 5 bases and J dropped 0 bases, with 17 bases sitting between them. The CDR3 protein is CASSYPVGGPSYEQYF. CDR3 nucleotide sequence: TGTGCCAGCAGTTACCCCGTAGGGGGTCCCTCCTACGAGCAGTACTTC.

This clone was detected a few times. The chain combines TRBV19 with TRBJ1-5; 8 bases fit TRBD1. Germline CDR1 and CDR2: LNHDA and SQIVND (reference sequence). The CDR3 consists of 17 residues. Trimming took 3 bases from V and 1 from J; bases not matched to a gene: 8. The CDR3 is CASSMLRTGHSNQPQHF. As DNA, the CDR3 is TGTGCCAGTAGTATGCTGAGGACAGGGCACAGCAATCAGCCCCAGCATTTT.

This clone occurred once. The gene calls are TRBV7-2 and TRBJ2-1, with 7 bases aligning to TRBD1. Germline V gene sequence: CDR1 SGHTA, CDR2 FQGNSA. The CDR3 spans 15 residues. V shed 4 bases and J 2 bases; nucleotides not matched to a gene: 5. The chain's CDR3 is CASSYTTGTYNEQFF. The CDR3 coding sequence is TGTGCCAGCAGCTACACGACAGGGACCTACAATGAGCAGTTCTTC.

This clone was found a few times. The chain recombines TRBV5-1 with TRBJ1-2; D is undetermined. The CDR3 spans 12 residues. Trimming took 5 bases from V and 4 from J, leaving 9 bases between them. In germline, CDR1 is SGHRS, CDR2 YFSETQ. The CDR3 reads CASRGFGYGYTF. CDR3 nucleotide sequence: TGCGCCAGCAGGGGATTCGGCTATGGCTACACCTTC.

This clone was counted between two and nine times. V usage is TRBV19 and J usage is TRBJ1-4, with no clear D. The CDR3 sequence is 14 residues long. Deletions cut 0 bases from V and 7 bases from J, with 9 bases between. The germline V gene has CDR1 LNHDA and CDR2 SQIVND (reference sequence). The CDR3 bases are TGTGCCAGTAGTATAGACGACTTAGGTGAAAAACTGTTTTTT. Translating it yields CASSIDDLGEKLFF.

V and J are TRBV9 and TRBJ2-5, with TRBD2 matching over 11 bases. Trimming at V came to 9 bases and at J to 3 bases, leaving 4 bases not matched to a gene. Looked up from germline, CDR1 is SGDLS and CDR2 is YYNGEE. The CDR3 spans 13 residues. The CDR3 loop is CANLLAGEETQYF. CDR3 nucleotides: TGTGCCAACCTACTAGCGGGGGAAGAGACCCAGTACTTC.

J is TRBJ2-1 and V is TRBV30; 11 bases map to TRBD2. The CDR3 is 16 amino acids. Germline lookup yields CDR1 GTSNPN and CDR2 SVGIG (reference sequence). V dropped 5 bases and J dropped 3; count of bases not matched to a gene: 9. CDR3 sequence: CAWGLPTSGGYNEQFF. The CDR3 DNA reads as TGTGCCTGGGGACTCCCAACTAGCGGGGGCTACAATGAGCAGTTCTTC.

This chain links TRBV6-5 with TRBJ1-1, with 10 bases that match TRBD1. This CDR3 is built from 13 residues. From germline, CDR1 is MNHEY and CDR2 SVGAGI. V shed 6 bases, J shed 7 bases, and the junction held 5 bases outside the gene matches. The CDR3 here is CASSPRDRGEAFF. DNA for the CDR3: TGTGCCAGCAGCCCCCGGGACAGGGGTGAAGCTTTCTTT.

This clone was detected only a few times. The chain combines TRBV5-1 with TRBJ1-2, with 7 nucleotides matching TRBD1. The germline gives CDR1 SGHRS, CDR2 YFSETQ. CDR3 size: 13 residues. Losses at the gene ends were 4 bases for V and 3 bases for J; bases not matched to a gene: 3. The CDR3 here is CASSDRVDYGYTF. CDR3 nucleotide sequence: TGCGCCAGCAGCGACAGGGTGGACTATGGCTACACCTTC.

Sample share makes this clone medium-sized. V is TRBV7-2 and J is TRBJ1-6; tentative D call: TRBD1 (6 bases). This CDR3 spans 14 amino acids. The V end was cut by 2 bases, the J end by 9 bases, with 11 bases between. Germline V gene data show CDR1 as SGHTA and CDR2 as FQGNSA. The CDR3 reads CASSLWSDSSPLHF. CDR3 DNA: TGTGCCAGCAGCTTATGGTCGGACAGTTCACCCCTCCACTTT.

The chain recombines TRBV28 with TRBJ2-6; 11 nucleotides line up with TRBD1. With V trimmed by 8 bases and J by 0 bases, 0 bases remained unmatched. This CDR3 is 15 amino acids long. Germline CDR1 is MDHEN and CDR2 is SYDVKM. In nucleotides, the CDR3 is TGTGCCAGCGGGACAGGGGGCTCTGGGGCCAACGTCCTGACTTTC. It translates to CASGTGGSGANVLTF.

The genes are TRBV11-1 and TRBJ2-5, with D possibly TRBD1 on 5 matching bases. Germline V gene lookup returns CDR1 SGHAT and CDR2 FQDESV (reference sequence). CDR3 length: 15 amino acids. Trimming removed 7 bases at V and 2 bases at J, with 17 bases between. The DNA for the CDR3 is TGTGCCAGCACACGGCAGGGTGGTGGGCAAGAGACCCAGTACTTC. Translation: CASTRQGGGQETQYF.

The chain uses TRBV19 and TRBJ2-3; D remains ambiguous. The germline gives CDR1 LNHDA, CDR2 SQIVND (reference sequence). V was shortened by 4 bases and J by 2 bases, with 10 bases between the two germline ends. The length of the CDR3 is 14 residues. Here the CDR3 DNA reads TGTGCCAGTAGTACCCTAGATATCACAGATACGCAGTATTTT. It codes for CASSTLDITDTQYF. The full variable domain, its missing parts supplied by reference TRBV19 and TRBJ2-3, is DGGITQSPKYLFRKEGQNVTLSCEQNLNHDAMYWYRQDPGQGLRLIYYSQIVNDFQKGDIAEGYSVSREKKESFPLTVTSAQKNPTAFYLCASSTLDITDTQYFGPGTRLTVL.

Concerning this clone: One end of the junction varies from germline; a read error may be responsible. The J gene is TRBJ1-1, the V gene TRBV4-2; the D is unclear. The CDR3 totals 13 residues. Germline V gives CDR1 LGHNA, CDR2 YNFKEQ. The DNA for the CDR3 is TGTGCCAGCAGCAAAGAGGGTAACACTGAAGCTTTCTTT. Translated: CASSKEGNTEAFF.

This chain joins TRBV7-3 and TRBJ1-1; 7 bases fit TRBD1. The CDR3 totals 13 residues. The ends lost 2 bases at V and 12 bases at J; junction bases unmatched: 9. In germline, CDR1 is SGHTA, CDR2 FQGTGA. CDR3 loop: CASSLVPQGDPFF. The DNA for the CDR3 is TGTGCCAGCAGCTTAGTACCTCAGGGGGATCCTTTCTTT.